The text below deals with one TCR beta chain. Its cognate antigen is unknown. This sample was included in a study of metastatic and nonmetastatic thyroid tumors. Study background: Comparison of repertoires was carried out across blood and tumor or nodule tissue from malignant and benign thyroid patients. Overall study findings and caveats: According to reports, the diversity of TCR beta was significantly higher in malignant thyroid tumors than in benign nodules, and this held in both blood and tumor samples.

In the study's own analysis: The study built a papillary thyroid cancer distant-metastasis classifier from CDR3 differences across clinicopathological groups. TCRdb re-called clones via MiXCR from the PCR reads. For this entry, the V and J calls and clone size follow TCRdb and not the study's own pipeline. The data hold roughly 30,000 clones, with around 15% observed a single time. The germline V gene has CDR1 MGHRA and CDR2 YSYEKL. V lost 0 bases and J lost 4, with 6 bases in between. The CDR3 covers 13 residues. No patient had received any treatment before thyroid surgery. The chain links TRBV4-1 to TRBJ1-2, with D uncertain. Sequences were obtained from blood. The origin of this receptor is a female donor with papillary thyroid cancer or a benign thyroid nodule (not recorded which). Some clones in this sample may be carry-over from other donors' samples. The CDR3, as DNA: TGCGCCAGCAGCCAAGAACAGTCCTATGGCTACACCTTC. The encoded protein is CASSQEQSYGYTF.